This TCR beta chain was profiled in a study of T cells expressing NK-cell markers. At the level of the study: In sorted CD3+CD56+NKG2C+, CD3+CD56+NKG2C- and CD3+CD56-NKG2C+ T cells, TCR beta repertoires were obtained. In the group of eight sequenced donors, seven were HCMV-seropositive and one was seronegative. Study outcomes and limitations: In a handful of donors, dominant CD3+CD56+NKG2C+ clones formed about 1.0-7.5% of CD8+ cells.

TCRdb derives one entry per CDR3 protein from the 5' RACE reads, leaving out DNA. Listed are about 450,000 distinct CDR3 sequences; about 7.3% falls within the top ten. About this clonotype itself: Antigen unknown.

The CDR3 length is 17 residues. Germline values: CDR1 MGHRA, CDR2 YSYEKL. The chain couples TRBV4-1 to TRBJ2-5; TCRdb lists TRBD2, though no DNA is available to test this call. The TCR was taken from a woman aged 18 to 75 in good health. The material sequenced was blood T cells: a sorted CD56 or NKG2C T cell subset, CD4+ or CD8+ T cells, or bulk PBMC T cells (not recorded which). The CDR3 is CASSQDTSGGARETQYF.